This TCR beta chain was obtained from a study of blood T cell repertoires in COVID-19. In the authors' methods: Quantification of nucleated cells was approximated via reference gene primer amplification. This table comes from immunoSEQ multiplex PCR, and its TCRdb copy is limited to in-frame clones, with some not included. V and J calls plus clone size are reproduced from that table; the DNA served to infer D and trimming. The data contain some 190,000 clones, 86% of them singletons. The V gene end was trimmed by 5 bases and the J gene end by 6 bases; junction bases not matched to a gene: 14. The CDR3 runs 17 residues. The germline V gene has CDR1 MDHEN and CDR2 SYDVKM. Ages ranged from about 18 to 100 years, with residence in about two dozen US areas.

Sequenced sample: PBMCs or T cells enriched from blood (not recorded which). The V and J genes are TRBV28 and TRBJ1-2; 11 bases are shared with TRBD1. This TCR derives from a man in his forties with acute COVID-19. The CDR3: CASSLGAGQGAPNGYTF. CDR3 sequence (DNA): TGTGCCAGCAGTCTAGGTGCAGGACAGGGGGCGCCTAATGGCTACACCTTC.